What follows describes a single T cell receptor beta chain. The sample is drawn from a study of T cell responses to AZD1222 COVID-19 vaccine. V was clipped by 5 bases and J by 2 bases; unmatched bases: 10. There are 16 residues in the CDR3. Germline V CDR1 and CDR2: LNHDA, SQIVND (reference sequence). Repertoires were generated with immunoSEQ multiplex PCR, while TCRdb's copy carries only in-frame clones and drops some. The sample lists some 140,000 clones; around 92% were seen once. This sequence joins TRBV19 and TRBJ2-3, with TRBD1 matching 7 bases. Sequencing used peripheral blood, obtained on day 0 of AZD1222 vaccination. This receptor was identified in an adult in good health. CDR3 DNA sequence: TGTGCCAGTAGTTTCATCACCGGGACAGCCACAGATACGCAGTATTTT. This gives the protein CASSFITGTATDTQYF.